The entry that follows covers one TCR beta chain sequence. This entry belongs to a study of blood T cell repertoires in COVID-19. Study-wide background: Acute and convalescent COVID-19 samples came from the United States, Italy and Spain.

Per the original data handling: Cell counts per sample came from amplifying reference gene primers. The table came from immunoSEQ multiplex PCR; TCRdb's copy has only in-frame clones and leaves some out. For V, J and clone size, that table is used; D and trimming come from the DNA. This table has more than 110,000 clones, approximately 87% appearing once. Germline values: CDR1 MDHEN, CDR2 SYDVKM. Trimming removed 7 bases at V and 7 bases at J, with 14 bases between. This CDR3 is built from 12 residues. The chain uses TRBV28 and TRBJ2-7; D might be TRBD2 (6 bases). The clonotype was recovered from a woman aged 40 to 50 with acute or convalescent COVID-19. Material for sequencing was peripheral blood. The CDR3: CASKEGPREQYF. CDR3 in DNA: TGTGCCAGCAAGGAGGGGCCGCGGGAGCAGTACTTC.